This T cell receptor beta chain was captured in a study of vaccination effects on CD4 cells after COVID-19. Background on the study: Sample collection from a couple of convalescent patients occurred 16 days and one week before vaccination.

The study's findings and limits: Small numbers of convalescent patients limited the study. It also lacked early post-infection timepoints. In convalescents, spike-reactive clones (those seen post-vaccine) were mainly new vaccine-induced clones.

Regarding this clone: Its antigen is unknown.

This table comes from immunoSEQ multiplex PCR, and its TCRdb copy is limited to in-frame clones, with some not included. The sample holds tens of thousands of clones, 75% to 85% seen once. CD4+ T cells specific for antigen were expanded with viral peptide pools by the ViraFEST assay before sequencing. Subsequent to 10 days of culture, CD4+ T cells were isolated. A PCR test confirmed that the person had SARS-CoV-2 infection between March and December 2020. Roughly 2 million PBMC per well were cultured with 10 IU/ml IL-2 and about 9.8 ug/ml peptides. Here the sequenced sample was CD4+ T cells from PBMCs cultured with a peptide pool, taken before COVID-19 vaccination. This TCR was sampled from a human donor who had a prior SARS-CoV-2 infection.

Here the CDR3 reads CARQREATYEQYF. The CDR3 nucleotides read TGTGCCCGACAACGGGAGGCTACCTACGAGCAGTACTTC. The V call is TRBV3-1 (or the pseudogene TRBV3-2), the J call TRBJ2-7; 7 bases map to TRBD2. The ends lost 11 bases at V and 2 bases at J; junction bases unmatched: 9. Germline V gives CDR1 LGHDT, CDR2 YNNKEL (reference sequence). CDR3 length equals 13 residues.